The clone carrying this TCR beta chain has ten or more counts. This sample was included in a study of neurological immune-mediated disorders. Preparation of the unsorted libraries drew on 2 million PBMCs stored at -80 C. The team produced cDNA through 5'RACE using 10-nucleotide random UMIs. TCRdb independently ran MiXCR on the 5' RACE reads; one entry per CDR3 protein. In the table there are just under 60,000 distinct CDR3 sequences, roughly 3.2% of which are singletons. Germline-derived CDR1 and CDR2 are DFQATT and SNEGSKA (reference sequence). This CDR3 contains 12 residues. Trimming left V 0 bases short and J 5 bases short, with 7 bases between.

The specimen was PBMCs. The sequence came from a woman aged 30 to 39 with multiple sclerosis. The chain employs TRBV20-1 and TRBJ1-2; no clear D gene. DNA of the CDR3: TGCAGTGCTAGAGATTATGGATATGGCTACACCTTC. Its protein product is CSARDYGYGYTF.